This record looks at one T cell receptor (beta chain) sequence and its context. The entry originates in a study of blood T cell repertoires in COVID-19. The table came from immunoSEQ multiplex PCR; TCRdb's copy has only in-frame clones and leaves some out. The sample has just over 70,000 clones; roughly 80% are singletons. The CDR3 covers 15 residues. From germline, CDR1 is MDHEN and CDR2 SYDVKM. V lost 6 bases and J lost 4; bases outside the gene matches: 6. V and J are TRBV28 and TRBJ1-2; the match to TRBD1 covers 12 bases. Input material: peripheral blood. The TCR was taken from a man between 65 and 85 years old who had recovered from COVID-19. CDR3 coding DNA: TGTGCCAGCAGCCCCGGGACAGGGGGCGTCTATGGCTACACCTTC. Amino acids: CASSPGTGGVYGYTF.